Presented here are 28 T cell receptor beta chains from one specimen sequenced in a study of T cell responses to AZD1222 COVID-19 vaccine. Libraries were prepared by immunoSEQ multiplex PCR; TCRdb keeps only in-frame clonotypes and omits some of them. This sample has roughly 120,000 clones, with roughly 84% found just once. Source: peripheral blood, taken 28 days after the second AZD1222 dose. The receptors stem from an adult who received the AZD1222 COVID-19 vaccine.

This sequence joins TRBV6-5 and TRBJ2-2; D is perhaps TRBD1 (6 bases). The CDR3 runs to 13 residues. Germline CDR1 is MNHEY and CDR2 is SVGAGI. The germline V and J ends were trimmed by 5 bases and 7 bases, with 11 bases remaining between them. The CDR3 loop reads CASSTTGLGELFF. CDR3 DNA: TGTGCCAGCAGTACTACAGGGCTCGGGGAGCTGTTTTTT.

V usage is TRBV7-9 and J usage is TRBJ2-3, with TRBD1 matching 8 bases. Trimming cost V 5 bases and J 1 base; bases outside gene matches: 5. The CDR3 spans 15 residues. Germline V gives CDR1 SEHNR, CDR2 FQNEAQ (reference sequence). CDR3 loop: CASSPRTGRTDTQYF. The CDR3 DNA is TGTGCCAGCAGCCCCCGGACAGGGCGCACAGATACGCAGTATTTT. The variable domain in full, completed from reference TRBV7-9 and TRBJ2-3, reads DTGVSQNPRHKITKRGQNVTFRCDPISEHNRLYWYRQTLGQGPEFLTYFQNEAQLEKSRLLSDRFSAERPKGSFSTLEIQRTEQGDSAMYLCASSPRTGRTDTQYFGPGTRLTVL.

The V gene is TRBV5-1, the J gene TRBJ2-5; a possible D gene is TRBD1 (5 bases). V dropped 0 bases and J dropped 2 bases, with 11 bases sitting between them. This CDR3 contains 15 residues. Per the germline V gene, CDR1 is SGHRS and CDR2 is YFSETQ. CDR3 sequence (DNA): TGCGCCAGCAGCTTGGGTGACAGTTCACAAGAGACCCAGTACTTC. Translated, it gives CASSLGDSSQETQYF.

V usage is TRBV6-5 and J usage is TRBJ1-6, with TRBD1 as a possible D gene (5 bases). Germline V gene sequence: CDR1 MNHEY, CDR2 SVGAGI. CDR3 size: 15 residues. V gave up 5 bases and J gave up 5 bases, with 13 bases separating them. The CDR3 nucleotides are TGTGCCAGCAGTACGGGGACGGGGAATAATTCACCCCTCCACTTT. Translated: CASSTGTGNNSPLHF.

The chain links TRBV19 to TRBJ1-1; D possibly corresponds to TRBD1 (5 bases). Trimming shortened V by 10 bases and J by 8 bases, and 20 bases separated the two germline ends. This CDR3 has 13 amino acids. Germline CDR1 and CDR2: LNHDA and SQIVND (reference sequence). The CDR3 reads CAIRQRKEGEAFF. The CDR3 DNA reads TGTGCCATCAGACAGAGAAAAGAGGGGGAAGCTTTCTTT.

V gene TRBV5-1 combines with J gene TRBJ1-2; tentative D call: TRBD1 (6 bases). The V and J ends lost 4 bases and 8 bases respectively, with 15 bases between them. CDR3 length equals 13 residues. In germline, CDR1 is SGHRS, CDR2 YFSETQ. This CDR3 is CASSPQGRGGYTF. CDR3 coding DNA: TGCGCCAGCAGCCCCCAGGGGCGGGGCGGCTACACCTTC.

The chain is built from TRBV27 and TRBJ2-7, with D perhaps matching TRBD1 (5 bases). The germline V and J ends were trimmed by 0 bases and 6 bases, with 12 bases remaining between them. CDR1 is MNHEY, CDR2 SMNVEV, per germline (reference sequence). CDR3 length: 14 residues. DNA for the CDR3: TGTGCCAGCAGTTTATCGGGTGGGGCGCCCGAGCAGTACTTC. Its translation is CASSLSGGAPEQYF.

This clone is a singleton in its sample. The chain couples TRBV6-5 to TRBJ1-1; D remains unclear. This CDR3 has 13 residues. Trimming shortened V by 2 bases and J by 5 bases, and 9 bases separated the two germline ends. Germline-derived CDR1 and CDR2 are MNHEY and SVGAGI. CDR3 nucleotide sequence: TGTGCCAGCAGTTACAAAGGGTATACTGAAGCTTTCTTT. This codes for CASSYKGYTEAFF.

The rearrangement joins TRBV12-3 or TRBV12-4 to TRBJ2-7; 8 bases are shared with TRBD2. The CDR3 is 12 residues long. The V segment lost 4 bases and the J segment 5 bases; nucleotides outside the gene matches: 1. As DNA, the CDR3 is TGTGCCAGCAGTTCGACTAGCGACGAGCAGTACTTC. It translates to CASSSTSDEQYF.

The rearrangement links TRBV5-1 to TRBJ1-4; D perhaps matches TRBD1 (5 bases). The CDR3 sequence is 15 residues long. Trimming left V 6 bases short and J 8 bases short, with 20 bases between. The V gene's germline CDR1 is SGHRS and CDR2 YFSETQ. CDR3 in amino acids: CASTPGMTVGEKLFF. The DNA of the CDR3 is TGCGCCAGCACCCCGGGGATGACAGTGGGGGAAAAACTGTTTTTT.

V is TRBV7-8 and J is TRBJ1-1; D is perhaps TRBD1 (5 bases). V dropped 2 bases and J dropped 4 bases, with 14 bases sitting between them. Germline V gene sequence: CDR1 SGHVS, CDR2 FQNEAQ. This CDR3 has 15 amino acids. The CDR3 DNA reads TGTGCCAGCAGCTTATCCGCAGGGAGGGTCACTGAAGCTTTCTTT. Its translation is CASSLSAGRVTEAFF.

The rearrangement uses TRBV5-1 and TRBJ1-1; TRBD1 matches 7 bases. The germline V gene has CDR1 SGHRS and CDR2 YFSETQ. The CDR3 extends over 14 amino acids. The J segment lost 1 base and the V segment lost 3 bases, leaving 3 bases of the junction unmatched. The CDR3 DNA sequence: TGCGCCAGCAGCTCAGGGGGGGCGAACACTGAAGCTTTCTTT. Residues: CASSSGGANTEAFF.

The V call is TRBV4-3, the J call TRBJ1-4, with D uncertain. From germline, CDR1 is LGHNA and CDR2 YSLEER. V lost 3 bases and J lost 5, with 19 bases in between. The CDR3 is 17 amino acids. CDR3 nucleotide sequence: TGCGCCAGCAGCCACCAAAAGATGGGCGGAGCGAATGAAAAACTGTTTTTT. Its translation: CASSHQKMGGANEKLFF.

This clone has only one observation. The chain uses TRBV3-1 (or the pseudogene TRBV3-2) and TRBJ2-7; possibly TRBD2 for D (6 bases). Trimming removed 4 bases from V and 8 bases from J, with 12 bases in between. The germline V gene has CDR1 LGHDT and CDR2 YNNKEL (reference sequence). The CDR3 consists of 12 residues. The DNA for the CDR3 is TGTGCCAGCAGCCCGCGTGGAGGGCAGCAGTACTTC. It codes for CASSPRGGQQYF.

This clone showed up many times. This sequence joins TRBV25-1 and TRBJ2-4; no clear D. Germline CDR1 MGHDK, CDR2 SYGVNS. Trimming removed 10 bases from V and 10 bases from J, with 14 bases in between. This CDR3 region has 11 residues. Here the CDR3 DNA reads TGTGCCACTGGCGGTGAGGTAATTCAGTACTTC. As protein: CATGGEVIQYF.

J is TRBJ1-1 and V is TRBV14; D gene unclear. The germline V gene encodes CDR1 SGHDN and CDR2 FVKESK. The CDR3 totals 13 residues. Deletions cut 1 base from V and 4 bases from J, with 7 bases between. The DNA of the CDR3 is TGTGCCAGCAGCCAAGGTTCTAGCACTGAAGCTTTCTTT. This gives the protein CASSQGSSTEAFF. The entire variable domain, with the rest obtained from reference TRBV14 and TRBJ1-1, is as follows: EAGVTQFPSHSVIEKGQTVTLRCDPISGHDNLYWYRRVMGKEIKFLLHFVKESKQDESGMPNNRFLAERTGGTYSTLKVQPAELEDSGVYFCASSQGSSTEAFFGQGTRLTVV.

The chain couples TRBV6-5 to TRBJ2-7; no firm D call. Germline CDR1 MNHEY, CDR2 SVGAGI. CDR3 length equals 11 residues. Trimming stripped 10 bases from V and 7 bases from J, with 14 bases between. CDR3 nucleotides: TGTGCCACCTCAAAACCCGGAGAGCAGTACTTC. Translation: CATSKPGEQYF.

This rearrangement joins TRBV6-5 to TRBJ2-3, with no clear D. The CDR3 runs to 15 residues. CDR1 is MNHEY, CDR2 SVGAGI, per germline. V was shortened by 7 bases and J by 6 bases, with 20 bases between the two germline ends. The CDR3 here is CASKEDANTPDTQYF. DNA for the CDR3: TGTGCCAGCAAAGAGGACGCCAATACCCCCGATACGCAGTATTTT.

The chain has TRBV10-1 and TRBJ1-1; TRBD1 agrees at 8 bases. CDR3 length: 14 residues. Germline V gives CDR1 WNHNN, CDR2 SYGVQD (reference sequence). V dropped 5 bases and J dropped 4; count of bases not matched to a gene: 6. The CDR3: CASSPTGGGTEAFF. CDR3 in DNA: TGCGCCAGCAGTCCTACAGGGGGGGGCACTGAAGCTTTCTTT.

This clone was seen a handful of times. The V and J genes are TRBV3-1 (or the pseudogene TRBV3-2) and TRBJ1-1; D call uncertain. The V and J ends lost 2 bases and 3 bases respectively, with 10 bases between them. Germline values: CDR1 LGHDT, CDR2 YNNKEL (reference sequence). This CDR3 spans 14 amino acids. The CDR3 loop is CASSQRAGDTEAFF. In DNA form, the CDR3 reads TGTGCCAGCAGCCAAAGGGCTGGGGACACTGAAGCTTTCTTT.

The CDR3 loop is CASSEWTRAYGYTF. In nucleotides, the CDR3 is TGTGCCAGCAGTGAATGGACGCGAGCCTATGGCTACACCTTC. The chain uses TRBV6-1 and TRBJ1-2, with unresolved D. The germline V gene encodes CDR1 MNHNS and CDR2 SASEGT. V was pared by 2 bases and J by 4 bases, with 11 bases between. The CDR3 covers 14 residues.

V and J are TRBV14 and TRBJ1-5; D is unresolved. Trimming shortened V by 1 base and J by 7 bases, and 11 bases separated the two germline ends. The CDR3 loop spans 14 amino acids. The V gene's germline CDR1 is SGHDN and CDR2 FVKESK. CDR3 sequence reads: CASSQGGIWQPQHF. The CDR3 DNA is TGTGCCAGCAGCCAAGGGGGAATTTGGCAGCCCCAGCATTTT.

The chain combines TRBV3-1 (or the pseudogene TRBV3-2) with TRBJ1-3; D gene unclear. This CDR3 comprises 18 residues. Germline assignment: CDR1 LGHDT and CDR2 YNNKEL (reference sequence). The V end lost 3 bases, the J end lost 0 bases, and 18 bases lay between the germline ends. The CDR3 reads CASSQPHPAFYSGNTIYF. DNA of the CDR3: TGTGCCAGCAGCCAGCCCCACCCTGCCTTCTACTCTGGAAACACCATATATTTT.

The J gene is TRBJ2-7, the V gene TRBV6-5; the D is unclear. There are 12 residues in the CDR3. V lost 5 bases to trimming and J lost 3 bases, with 8 bases between them. Germline CDR1 MNHEY, CDR2 SVGAGI. The CDR3 protein is CASSPYHYEQYF. As DNA, the CDR3 is TGTGCCAGCAGTCCATACCACTACGAGCAGTACTTC.

V is TRBV5-1 and J is TRBJ2-7; TRBD2 aligns across 13 bases. The germline gives CDR1 SGHRS, CDR2 YFSETQ. V gave up 2 bases and J gave up 4 bases; unmatched junction bases: 6. The CDR3 is 16 amino acids. This CDR3 is CASSLNPGLAGYEQYF. In DNA, the CDR3 is TGCGCCAGCAGCTTAAACCCGGGACTAGCGGGATACGAGCAGTACTTC.

This clone was detected once. This CDR3 is CASSLALAFTDTQYF. CDR3 sequence (DNA): TGTGCCAGCAGCTTAGCTTTGGCTTTCACAGATACGCAGTATTTT. The genes are TRBV7-2 and TRBJ2-3; no firm D call. Trimming took 0 bases from V and 2 from J, leaving 9 bases between them. Germline CDR1 and CDR2: SGHTA and FQGNSA. The CDR3 is 15 amino acids.

This clone has a single count. The CDR3 reads CASSAEAGSYNEQFF. CDR3 DNA: TGTGCCAGCAGCGCCGAGGCCGGCTCCTACAATGAGCAGTTCTTC. The V call is TRBV7-6, the J call TRBJ2-1; D is ambiguous. Per germline, CDR1 SGHVS and CDR2 FNYEAQ. The V and J ends lost 5 bases and 0 bases respectively, with 11 bases between them. The CDR3 totals 15 residues.

This chain connects TRBV4-1 to TRBJ1-1, with 12 nucleotides matching TRBD1. Germline V gene sequence: CDR1 MGHRA, CDR2 YSYEKL. The CDR3 extends over 15 amino acids. The J segment lost 5 bases and the V segment lost 4 bases, leaving 5 bases of the junction unmatched. The CDR3 loop is CASSLEGQGATEAFF. Here the CDR3 DNA reads TGCGCCAGCAGCCTGGAGGGACAGGGGGCTACTGAAGCTTTCTTT.